A single sample is the source of the 12 T cell receptor beta chains below, sequenced in a study of blood T cells in healthy people across ages. The use of a sample-barcoded 5' primer and a J-beta primer mix characterized a second PCR of roughly 6 to 11 cycles. MiXCR, applied by TCRdb to the 5' RACE reads, yields one record per CDR3 protein. Among roughly 930,000 distinct CDR3 sequences listed, roughly 50% were seen once. The sequenced material came from blood. These receptors were obtained from a young man in good health.

This clonotype came up a few times. The V call is TRBV5-1, the J call TRBJ2-3; D remains ambiguous. V lost 7 bases and J lost 3, with 9 bases in between. The length of the CDR3 is 12 residues. In germline, CDR1 is SGHRS, CDR2 YFSETQ. The CDR3: CASRLKTDTQYF. The CDR3 DNA reads as TGCGCCAGCCGACTTAAGACAGATACGCAGTATTTT.

This chain joins TRBV3-1 and TRBJ1-2; possible D gene TRBD1, 5 bases. CDR1 is LGHDT, CDR2 YNNKEL, per germline (reference sequence). The CDR3 covers 15 residues. V was clipped by 0 bases and J by 4 bases, with 12 bases between them. The CDR3 bases are TGTGCCAGCAGCCAAGACGACAGTAACCTCTATGGCTACACCTTC. Translated, it gives CASSQDDSNLYGYTF.

The chain carries TRBV20-1 and TRBJ1-2, with D possibly matching TRBD1 (5 bases). Trimming stripped 3 bases from V and 6 bases from J, with 11 bases between. The CDR3 loop spans 12 amino acids. Per germline, CDR1 DFQATT and CDR2 SNEGSKA (reference sequence). The CDR3 DNA sequence: TGCAGTGCTAGTCAGGGACTCGATGGCTACACCTTC. It yields the protein CSASQGLDGYTF.

The genes are TRBV6-6 and TRBJ2-7, with D maybe TRBD1 (5 bases). Trimming shortened V by 5 bases and J by 5 bases, and 13 bases separated the two germline ends. The germline V gene has CDR1 MNHNY and CDR2 SVGAGI (reference sequence). This CDR3 has 13 amino acids. The CDR3 reads CASSPRQYHEQYF. In nucleotides, the CDR3 is TGTGCCAGCAGTCCTCGACAGTACCACGAGCAGTACTTC.

This rearrangement joins TRBV25-1 to TRBJ1-4; no clear D. V lost 6 bases and J lost 4, with 12 bases in between. The CDR3 has 14 amino acids. The germline V gene encodes CDR1 MGHDK and CDR2 SYGVNS. The DNA of the CDR3 is TGTGCCAGCAGGAGCGACGTGATTAATGAAAAACTGTTTTTT. Amino acids: CASRSDVINEKLFF.

The rearrangement joins TRBV7-2 to TRBJ2-6; D unresolved. This CDR3 contains 12 residues. The germline V and J ends were trimmed by 9 bases and 4 bases, with 7 bases remaining between them. Germline CDR1 SGHTA, CDR2 FQGNSA. DNA of the CDR3: TGTGCCAGTATGGGGGGGGCCAACGTCCTGACTTTC. This sequence encodes CASMGGANVLTF. The whole variable domain, remainder taken from reference TRBV7-2 and TRBJ2-6, is GAGVSQSPSNKVTEKGKDVELRCDPISGHTALYWYRQSLGQGLEFLIYFQGNSAPDKSGLPSDRFSAERTGGSVSTLTIQRTQQEDSAVYLCASMGGANVLTFGAGSRLTVL.

The rearrangement links TRBV2 to TRBJ1-2; D unresolved. V lost 4 bases and J lost 5, with 11 bases in between. From germline, CDR1 is SNHLY and CDR2 FYNNEI. This CDR3 region has 13 residues. The CDR3: CASSADDGYGYTF. CDR3 nucleotide sequence: TGTGCCAGCAGTGCCGACGACGGGTATGGCTACACCTTC.

CDR3 in DNA: TGCAGTGCTCGGACAGGGGACGGCTCTGGGGCCAACGTCCTGACTTTC. Translation gives CSARTGDGSGANVLTF. The chain joins TRBV20-1 to TRBJ2-6; 9 nucleotides align to TRBD1. V dropped 5 bases and J dropped 0; count of bases not matched to a gene: 5. The germline CDR1 and CDR2 sequences are DFQATT and SNEGSKA (reference sequence). The CDR3 length is 16 residues.

The CDR3, as DNA: TGTGCCAGCAGCCAATTTGGGACTAGCGGGAGTTACGAGCAGTACTTC. Its protein is CASSQFGTSGSYEQYF. The V and J genes are TRBV7-2 and TRBJ2-4; TRBD2 agrees at 14 bases. The J call could be wrong; TRBJ2-7 is a better fit for the DNA end. This CDR3 has 16 amino acids. In germline, CDR1 is SGHTA, CDR2 FQGNSA.

This clonotype has just one count. This chain links TRBV27 with TRBJ2-4, with TRBD1 matching 7 bases. The V gene's germline CDR1 is MNHEY and CDR2 SMNVEV (reference sequence). This CDR3 spans 11 amino acids. V trimming: 6 bases; J trimming: 15 bases; junction bases outside the gene matches: 8. CDR3 bases: TGTGCCAGCAGGTCGCAGGGACAGCCGTACTTC. Amino acids: CASRSQGQPYF.

This clonotype came up a few times. Written as DNA, the CDR3 is TGCAGTGCTAGAGACCCGGGACAGGGGCACTCCTACAATGAGCAGTTCTTC. Translated: CSARDPGQGHSYNEQFF. This chain connects TRBV20-1 to TRBJ2-1, with 10 bases that match TRBD1. The CDR3 contains 17 residues. V was clipped by 0 bases and J by 0 bases; unmatched bases: 5. The germline V gene encodes CDR1 DFQATT and CDR2 SNEGSKA (reference sequence).

The chain combines TRBV9 with TRBJ2-3, with D possibly being TRBD2 (7 bases). Germline CDR1 reads SGDLS; CDR2 reads YYNGEE. Trimming stripped 2 bases from V and 0 bases from J, with 16 bases between. CDR3 length: 17 residues. The CDR3 DNA follows: TGTGCCAGCAGCGTTGGTAGGGGGGGCGCTAGCACAGATACGCAGTATTTT. This sequence encodes CASSVGRGGASTDTQYF.